The 28 T cell receptor beta chains given below trace back to one sample, sequenced in a study of CD8 T cell repertoires and HIV-1 epitope variants (dated by TCRdb to about 2020). The antigens these receptors bind are not known. The library came from the immunoSEQ multiplex PCR assay. The source is immuneACCESS, and TCRdb retained only in-frame sequences with V and J called. Part of the clones is not carried over; for the studies checked, unresolved V genes explain less than half of this, and the remainder is unexplained. This sample gives 6,000 or so clones in total; just over 65% of them show up just once. The ten largest account for roughly two fifths of the sample. The sample comprised cultured CD8+ T cells derived from PBMCs. These receptors were collected from a male donor with HIV.

The V call is TRBV7-9, the J call TRBJ2-5, with a tentative D call TRBD2 (6 bases). Germline V gene data show CDR1 as SEHNR and CDR2 as FQNEAQ (reference sequence). The CDR3 is 15 amino acids. The V and J ends lost 5 bases and 1 base respectively, with 14 bases between them. The CDR3: CASSVGGKLQETQYF. For the CDR3, the DNA is TGTGCCAGCAGCGTCGGAGGGAAGCTCCAAGAGACCCAGTACTTC. Based on the CDR3 plus reference TRBV7-9 and TRBJ2-5, the full variable domain is DTGVSQNPRHKITKRGQNVTFRCDPISEHNRLYWYRQTLGQGPEFLTYFQNEAQLEKSRLLSDRFSAERPKGSFSTLEIQRTEQGDSAMYLCASSVGGKLQETQYFGPGTRLLVL.

This chain uses TRBV5-8 with TRBJ2-7, with no clear D. V was pared by 1 base and J by 3 bases, with 8 bases between. The CDR3 is 13 amino acids. Germline CDR1 reads SGHTS; CDR2 reads YDEGEE. The CDR3, as DNA: TGTGCCAGCAGCTTGAAAGACGACTACGAGCAGTACTTC. This sequence encodes CASSLKDDYEQYF.

The rearrangement links TRBV10-2 to TRBJ1-2, with D unclear. In germline, CDR1 is WSHSY, CDR2 SAAADI. V was clipped by 2 bases and J by 5 bases, with 6 bases between them. The CDR3 is 12 amino acids. The CDR3 DNA reads TGCGCCAGCAGTGAGAACAGATATGGCTACACCTTC. It codes for CASSENRYGYTF.

The chain is built from TRBV27 and TRBJ1-2; a weak D match, TRBD1 (5 bases). Trimming shortened V by 5 bases and J by 7 bases, and 14 bases separated the two germline ends. The CDR3 has 13 amino acids. CDR1 and CDR2 from the germline V gene are MNHEY and SMNVEV (reference sequence). DNA of the CDR3: TGTGCCAGCAGTCCCTGGGGGGACGCTGGCTACACCTTC. Its protein product is CASSPWGDAGYTF.

The chain links TRBV28 to TRBJ2-4, with D perhaps matching TRBD1 or TRBD2 (5 bases each). Trimming stripped 4 bases from V and 9 bases from J, with 19 bases between. CDR3 length: 15 amino acids. CDR1 MDHEN and CDR2 SYDVKM come from the germline V gene. CDR3 DNA: TGTGCCAGCAGTTCCGGGACCCCTGATGTGGGCATTCAGTACTTC. Translated: CASSSGTPDVGIQYF.

The rearrangement joins TRBV5-5 to TRBJ1-1; D might be TRBD1 (5 bases). There are 14 residues in the CDR3. Trimming pared 0 bases from V and 4 bases from J, leaving 10 bases between. Germline loops: CDR1 SGHKS, CDR2 YYEKEE (reference sequence). CDR3 region: CASSLEERGTEAFF. The CDR3 nucleotides read TGTGCCAGCAGCTTGGAGGAAAGGGGCACTGAAGCTTTCTTT. The full variable domain, completed using reference TRBV5-5 and TRBJ1-1, is DAGVTQSPTHLIKTRGQQVTLRCSPISGHKSVSWYQQVLGQGPQFIFQYYEKEERGRGNFPDRFSARQFPNYSSELNVNALLLGDSALYLCASSLEERGTEAFFGQGTRLTVV.

The chain links TRBV13 to TRBJ1-1, with D perhaps TRBD1 (5 bases). Germline assignment: CDR1 PRHDT and CDR2 FYEKMQ (reference sequence). The length of the CDR3 is 15 residues. V lost 0 bases, J lost 1 base, and 9 bases lay in between. CDR3 nucleotide sequence: TGTGCCAGCAGCTTAGGGACTGGGGGGAACACTGAAGCTTTCTTT. Residues: CASSLGTGGNTEAFF.

J is TRBJ2-5 and V is TRBV28, with 8 bases that match TRBD2. The trim removed 1 base at V and 4 bases at J, leaving 8 bases unmatched. This CDR3 region has 16 residues. Germline V lookup: CDR1 MDHEN, CDR2 SYDVKM. The CDR3 DNA sequence: TGTGCCAGCAGTTTATCCGACGGGGGGGTCGGAGAGACCCAGTACTTC. Translating it yields CASSLSDGGVGETQYF.

The rearrangement joins TRBV5-4 to TRBJ1-2, with no clear D. Germline values: CDR1 SGHNT, CDR2 YYREEE (reference sequence). This CDR3 spans 16 amino acids. Between the trimmed V and J ends, which lost 4 bases and 1 base, there was a span of 17 bases. The CDR3 coding sequence is TGTGCCAGCAGCCTTCGTCCCCGGTGGAATAACTATGGCTACACCTTC. This encodes CASSLRPRWNNYGYTF.

This clone was seen more than once but under ten times. The chain is built from TRBV5-1 and TRBJ2-3, with TRBD1 matching 8 bases. The CDR3 runs 15 residues. V lost 2 bases to trimming and J lost 1 base; unmatched junction nucleotides: 3. CDR1 is SGHRS and CDR2 is YFSETQ in the germline V gene. CDR3 DNA sequence: TGCGCCAGCAGCTTCGGACAGGGAGGCACAGATACGCAGTATTTT. It encodes CASSFGQGGTDTQYF.

The gene calls are TRBV29-1 and TRBJ1-1; the D is unclear. The CDR3 is made up of 13 amino acids. The germline V gene has CDR1 SQVTM and CDR2 ANQGSEA. Trimming took 2 bases from V and 1 from J, leaving 8 bases between them. CDR3 DNA sequence: TGCAGCGTTGAATCGGGCGCGAACACTGAAGCTTTCTTT. Its protein is CSVESGANTEAFF.

J is TRBJ2-3 and V is TRBV27; 10 bases fit TRBD2. The J segment lost 0 bases and the V segment lost 7 bases, leaving 13 bases of the junction unmatched. The germline CDR1 and CDR2 sequences are MNHEY and SMNVEV (reference sequence). This CDR3 is built from 18 residues. Here the CDR3 DNA reads TGTGCCAGCACCCCGACCACGACTAGCGGGCGTAGCACAGATACGCAGTATTTT. It yields the protein CASTPTTTSGRSTDTQYF.

V gene TRBV5-1 combines with J gene TRBJ1-1; 10 nucleotides match TRBD1. There are 13 residues in the CDR3. V gave up 3 bases and J gave up 10 bases; unmatched junction bases: 6. The germline V gene has CDR1 SGHRS and CDR2 YFSETQ. The CDR3 region has the DNA TGCGCCAGCAGCTCCGGGACAGGGGATGTAGCTTTCTTT. Its translation is CASSSGTGDVAFF.

V is TRBV5-8 and J is TRBJ1-2; D remains unclear. The V gene's germline CDR1 is SGHTS and CDR2 YDEGEE. CDR3 length equals 13 residues. The V and J ends lost 1 base and 2 bases respectively, with 6 bases between them. CDR3 sequence reads: CASSLLNNYGYTF. The CDR3 DNA reads TGTGCCAGCAGCTTGCTAAACAACTATGGCTACACCTTC.

The V and J genes are TRBV28 and TRBJ1-2; 7 bases match TRBD1. V trimming: 7 bases; J trimming: 2 bases; junction bases outside the gene matches: 4. This CDR3 is built from 13 residues. Germline lookup yields CDR1 MDHEN and CDR2 SYDVKM. The CDR3 region is CASTPTGNYGYTF. In DNA, the CDR3 is TGTGCCAGCACTCCGACAGGGAACTATGGCTACACCTTC.

This clone showed up just a few times. The CDR3 nucleotides read TGTGCCAGCAGCCCATCGGACACTGAAGCTTTCTTT. Protein: CASSPSDTEAFF. The chain combines TRBV9 with TRBJ1-1; D remains ambiguous. V lost 4 bases to trimming and J lost 3 bases, with 7 bases between them. This CDR3 contains 12 residues. Per the germline V gene, CDR1 is SGDLS and CDR2 is YYNGEE.

Worth noting for this clone: The same CDR3 also results from other DNA sequences found in this sample. V gene TRBV9 combines with J gene TRBJ2-7; no reliable D call. V lost 0 bases to trimming and J lost 0 bases, with 7 bases between them. Per the germline V gene, CDR1 is SGDLS and CDR2 is YYNGEE. This CDR3 contains 14 residues. CDR3 region: CASSVEGSSYEQYF. The CDR3 DNA is TGTGCCAGCAGCGTAGAAGGCAGCTCCTACGAGCAGTACTTC.

The chain combines TRBV5-5 with TRBJ2-7; possible D gene TRBD1, 5 bases. Germline assignment: CDR1 SGHKS and CDR2 YYEKEE (reference sequence). The CDR3 sequence is 14 residues long. The V end lost 0 bases, the J end lost 7 bases, and 14 bases lay between the germline ends. The CDR3 loop reads CASSLGQYLREQYF. The CDR3 DNA is TGTGCCAGCAGCTTGGGACAGTACCTTCGTGAGCAGTACTTC.

This clone has a single count. The chain employs TRBV5-8 and TRBJ1-1, with TRBD1 matching 9 bases. The germline gives CDR1 SGHTS, CDR2 YDEGEE. The CDR3 length is 13 residues. J lost 3 bases, V lost 5 bases, and 2 bases had no gene match. CDR3 sequence reads: CASSRTGDTEAFF. CDR3 nucleotide sequence: TGTGCCAGCAGTCGGACAGGGGACACTGAAGCTTTCTTT.

The chain uses TRBV7-3 and TRBJ2-7; TRBD1 agrees at 7 bases. Germline V gene lookup returns CDR1 SGHTA and CDR2 FQGTGA. The CDR3 is 13 amino acids. Trimming cost V 5 bases and J 4 bases; bases outside gene matches: 5. The CDR3 region is CASSPSQGYEQYF. The CDR3 region has the DNA TGTGCCAGCAGCCCGTCACAGGGGTACGAGCAGTACTTC.

V gene TRBV19 combines with J gene TRBJ2-7, with D unclear. CDR3 length: 15 residues. Trimming left V 3 bases short and J 5 bases short, with 17 bases between. From germline, CDR1 is LNHDA and CDR2 SQIVND (reference sequence). The CDR3 protein is CASSIYLASRDEQYF. CDR3 nucleotides: TGTGCCAGTAGTATTTATCTGGCCTCTAGGGACGAGCAGTACTTC.

The chain links TRBV30 to TRBJ1-5; D gene unclear. The germline V gene has CDR1 GTSNPN and CDR2 SVGIG (reference sequence). V gave up 8 bases and J gave up 1 base, with 12 bases separating them. The CDR3 consists of 13 residues. Here the CDR3 DNA reads TGTGCCCTTCGGGGTCTCAGCAATCAGCCCCAGCATTTT. This sequence encodes CALRGLSNQPQHF. Full variable domain (remainder filled in from reference TRBV30 and TRBJ1-5): SQTIHQWPATLVQPVGSPLSLECTVEGTSNPNLYWYRQAAGRGLQLLFYSVGIGQISSEVPQNLSASRPQDRQFILSSKKLLLSDSGFYLCALRGLSNQPQHFGDGTRLSIL.

This chain joins TRBV9 and TRBJ2-1; the D gene is possibly TRBD2 (6 bases). Per the germline V gene, CDR1 is SGDLS and CDR2 is YYNGEE. The CDR3 loop spans 15 amino acids. V was clipped by 0 bases and J by 6 bases, with 13 bases between them. The CDR3 DNA follows: TGTGCCAGCAGCGTAGAGAAAGCGGGTACCAATGAGCAGTTCTTC. The encoded protein is CASSVEKAGTNEQFF.

The chain joins TRBV19 to TRBJ1-2, with D unresolved. This CDR3 has 16 amino acids. Germline V gene sequence: CDR1 LNHDA, CDR2 SQIVND (reference sequence). The V end was cut by 0 bases, the J end by 1 base, with 12 bases between. CDR3 DNA: TGTGCCAGTAGTATAGAAGGGCAGGAAATTAACTATGGCTACACCTTC. Amino acid sequence: CASSIEGQEINYGYTF.

The chain uses TRBV9 and TRBJ2-7, with TRBD1 matching over 11 bases. The CDR3 is 15 amino acids. After removal of 5 bases from V and 1 base from J, the junction contained 5 bases not matched to a gene. Germline loops: CDR1 SGDLS, CDR2 YYNGEE. The CDR3 sequence: CASSEGQGVSYEQYF. CDR3 nucleotide sequence: TGTGCCAGCAGTGAGGGACAGGGGGTATCCTACGAGCAGTACTTC. The variable domain in full, completed from reference TRBV9 and TRBJ2-7, reads DSGVTQTPKHLITATGQRVTLRCSPRSGDLSVYWYQQSLDQGLQFLIQYYNGEERAKGNILERFSAQQFPDLHSELNLSSLELGDSALYFCASSEGQGVSYEQYFGPGTRLTVT.

The chain is built from TRBV5-4 and TRBJ2-5; unclear D gene. Germline V gene sequence: CDR1 SGHNT, CDR2 YYREEE (reference sequence). The CDR3 spans 14 residues. V was pared by 4 bases and J by 5 bases, with 15 bases between. This CDR3 is CASSPEYSAETQYF. The DNA for the CDR3 is TGTGCCAGCAGCCCGGAATACAGCGCCGAGACCCAGTACTTC.

CDR3 residues: CASSPVLGLAGEGKNIQYF. The CDR3 DNA sequence: TGTGCCAGCAGCCCAGTCTTGGGACTAGCGGGAGAAGGCAAAAACATTCAGTACTTC. The J gene is TRBJ2-4, the V gene TRBV11-2, with TRBD2 identical over 14 bases. Per the germline V gene, CDR1 is SGHAT and CDR2 is FQNNGV. The ends lost 5 bases at V and 3 bases at J; junction bases unmatched: 12. The CDR3 is 19 amino acids.

DNA of the CDR3: TGTGCCAGCAGTGAAGCGTTGGGCCTCAACAATGAGCAGTTCTTC. This sequence encodes CASSEALGLNNEQFF. The rearrangement joins TRBV2 to TRBJ2-1; D is unresolved. The CDR3 has 15 residues. The V gene lost 0 bases and the J gene lost 5 bases, with 11 bases spanning the gap. The germline gives CDR1 SNHLY, CDR2 FYNNEI. The full variable domain, completed using reference TRBV2 and TRBJ2-1, is EPEVTQTPSHQVTQMGQEVILRCVPISNHLYFYWYRQILGQKVEFLVSFYNNEISEKSEIFDDQFSVERPDGSNFTLKIRSTKLEDSAMYFCASSEALGLNNEQFFGPGTRLTVL.